The clone carrying this T cell receptor beta chain was counted between two and nine times. Antigen unknown. The length of the CDR3 is 14 residues. Deletions cut 5 bases from V and 3 bases from J, with 14 bases between. Germline CDR1 MNHEY, CDR2 SVGEGT. This sample is part of a study of blood T cells in healthy people across ages. Per sample, at least 6 micrograms of total RNA were extracted. Broader study findings: As age increased, TCR beta diversity per million T cells fell in a roughly linear fashion.

With a J-beta primer mix and a sample-barcoded 5' primer, a second PCR ran about 6 to 11 cycles. One entry per CDR3 protein, called by TCRdb with MiXCR from the 5' RACE reads. The sample consists of about 2 million distinct CDR3 sequences, approximately 50% of them appearing once. Input material: blood. This chain joins TRBV6-2 or TRBV6-3 and TRBJ2-7, with D perhaps matching TRBD1 or TRBD2 (5 bases each). The receptor was derived from a woman aged 40 to 50 in good health. The CDR3 reads CASSQGRVGYEQYF. The CDR3 coding sequence is TGTGCCAGCAGTCAGGGACGCGTAGGCTACGAGCAGTACTTC.